This T cell receptor beta chain was sequenced for a study of blood T cells in healthy people across ages. J was trimmed by 4 bases and V by 3 bases; bases with no gene match: 7. Germline V lookup: CDR1 SGDLS, CDR2 YYNGEE. CDR3 length: 15 residues. It was with a sample-barcoded 5' primer and a J-beta primer mix that a second PCR of roughly 7 to 12 cycles was run. TCRdb reanalysed the 5' RACE reads using MiXCR and keeps one entry per CDR3 protein. The sample includes some 750,000 distinct CDR3 sequences, approximately 22% seen only once; the top ten take about 20%. Study conclusions and caveats: When set beside aged donors, long-lived donors presented more naive CD4+ cells and higher diversity. Naive T cell percentage by flow cytometry tracked strongly with beta diversity.

This clonotype was found a few times. Its target is unknown. The chain has TRBV9 and TRBJ1-5; 7 bases map to TRBD1. Input material: blood. This receptor was taken from a man aged 65 to 79 in good health. The CDR3 loop is CASSAAGTENQPQHF. DNA of the CDR3: TGTGCCAGCAGCGCAGCCGGGACAGAAAATCAGCCCCAGCATTTT. Variable domain in full (rest from reference TRBV9 and TRBJ1-5): DSGVTQTPKHLITATGQRVTLRCSPRSGDLSVYWYQQSLDQGLQFLIQYYNGEERAKGNILERFSAQQFPDLHSELNLSSLELGDSALYFCASSAAGTENQPQHFGDGTRLSIL.